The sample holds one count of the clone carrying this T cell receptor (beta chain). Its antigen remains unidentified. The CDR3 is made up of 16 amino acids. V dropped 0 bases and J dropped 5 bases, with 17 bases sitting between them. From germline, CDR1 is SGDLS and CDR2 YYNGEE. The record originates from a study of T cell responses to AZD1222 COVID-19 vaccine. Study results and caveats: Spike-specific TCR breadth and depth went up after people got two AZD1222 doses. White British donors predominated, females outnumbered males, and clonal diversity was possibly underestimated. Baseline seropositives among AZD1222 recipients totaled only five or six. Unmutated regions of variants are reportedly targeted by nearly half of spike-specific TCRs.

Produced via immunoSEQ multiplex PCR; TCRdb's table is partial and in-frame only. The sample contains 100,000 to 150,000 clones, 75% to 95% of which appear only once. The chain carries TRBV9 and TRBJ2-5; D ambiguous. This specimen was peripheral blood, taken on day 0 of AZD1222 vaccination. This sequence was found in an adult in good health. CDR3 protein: CASSVVSAAPMETQYF. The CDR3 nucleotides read TGTGCCAGCAGCGTAGTGAGTGCGGCCCCGATGGAGACCCAGTACTTC. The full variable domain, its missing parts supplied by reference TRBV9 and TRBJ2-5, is DSGVTQTPKHLITATGQRVTLRCSPRSGDLSVYWYQQSLDQGLQFLIQYYNGEERAKGNILERFSAQQFPDLHSELNLSSLELGDSALYFCASSVVSAAPMETQYFGPGTRLLVL.